The present entry profiles one T cell receptor beta chain with its context. Clones were sequenced by immunoSEQ multiplex PCR, and TCRdb holds only the in-frame ones, with some missing. The sample lists some 59,000 clones, roughly four fifths occurring once. These data belong to a study of blood T cell repertoires in COVID-19. Study-wide background: PBMCs, B-cell-depleted T cells, or T cells provided the cDNA or gDNA that made up the material.

The CDR3 covers 14 residues. Germline V lookup: CDR1 KGHDR, CDR2 SFDVKD. Trimming removed 3 bases at V and 6 bases at J, with 11 bases between. This rearrangement joins TRBV24-1 to TRBJ1-5, with D possibly TRBD1 on 6 matching bases. This TCR was sampled from an older woman with acute or convalescent COVID-19. The specimen sequenced was peripheral blood. Written as DNA, the CDR3 is TGTGCCACCAGTGATCCAGGGGTCGGTCAGCCCCAGCATTTT. Encoded protein: CATSDPGVGQPQHF.